The following is a T cell receptor beta chain sequence with its context. Assay used: immunoSEQ multiplex PCR; TCRdb lists only in-frame clones, some missing. The table lists over 5,000 clones, under 30% of them singletons. The entry originates in a study of sequential checkpoint blockade in melanoma. Study-level background: TCRbeta immunosequencing was performed on DNA from 91 pretreatment melanoma tumor samples. After nivolumab or ipilimumab alone, 20 to 25 patients had week-13 rebiopsies.

Treatment specified: randomized to nivolumab then ipilimumab (arm A) or the reverse (arm B). None of the patients previously received DNA-damaging chemotherapy. The germline V and J ends were trimmed by 0 bases and 0 bases, with 14 bases remaining between them. Germline lookup yields CDR1 LNHNV and CDR2 YYDKDF (reference sequence). The CDR3 totals 17 residues. Specimen: tumor tissue (inferred from file names), collected from a patient given nivolumab and ipilimumab in sequence. The origin of this receptor is a human donor with melanoma. The chain couples TRBV15 to TRBJ2-5; a weak D match, TRBD2 (5 bases). The CDR3 spells CATSRDGLSGYQETQYF. The DNA for the CDR3 is TGTGCCACCAGCAGAGATGGGCTGAGCGGATACCAAGAGACCCAGTACTTC.